These 4 T cell receptor beta chains originate from one sample sequenced in a study of blood T cell repertoires in COVID-19. Here immunoSEQ multiplex PCR was the method, and the copy in TCRdb shows in-frame clones only, minus some. The table records some 150,000 clones, approximately 87% of them present only once. Sequencing used peripheral blood. The receptor set was obtained from a young man with active or convalescent COVID-19.

This clone was picked up one time. Other DNA sequences in this sample translate to the same CDR3. This chain links TRBV7-2 with TRBJ2-7; a weak D match, TRBD1 (5 bases). V shed 2 bases and J shed 2 bases, with 7 bases lying between them. CDR1 and CDR2 from the germline V gene are SGHTA and FQGNSA. This CDR3 spans 13 amino acids. CDR3 bases: TGTGCCAGCAGCTTACAGGGCGCCTACGAGCAGTACTTC. It yields the protein CASSLQGAYEQYF.

V and J are TRBV2 and TRBJ2-2; D is unresolved. V was pared by 6 bases and J by 2 bases, with 4 bases between. Germline V gene lookup returns CDR1 SNHLY and CDR2 FYNNEI. This CDR3 has 12 residues. The CDR3 coding sequence is TGTGCCAGCAGACTCAACACCGGGGAGCTGTTTTTT. Translated, it gives CASRLNTGELFF.

The chain has TRBV9 and TRBJ1-1; unclear D gene. The V end lost 1 base, the J end lost 3 bases, and 7 bases lay between the germline ends. Germline V gene lookup returns CDR1 SGDLS and CDR2 YYNGEE. This CDR3 is 13 amino acids long. DNA of the CDR3: TGTGCCAGCAGCGTAAGAAGAGACACTGAAGCTTTCTTT. The encoded protein is CASSVRRDTEAFF.

This chain's CDR3 is CASSWGDYEQYV. For the CDR3, the DNA is TGTGCCAGCAGCTGGGGGGACTACGAGCAGTACGTC. The chain uses TRBV7-8 and TRBJ2-7, with a tentative D call TRBD2 (6 bases). Looked up from germline, CDR1 is SGHVS and CDR2 is FQNEAQ. Trimming stripped 4 bases from V and 3 bases from J, with 7 bases between. The CDR3 is made up of 12 amino acids.